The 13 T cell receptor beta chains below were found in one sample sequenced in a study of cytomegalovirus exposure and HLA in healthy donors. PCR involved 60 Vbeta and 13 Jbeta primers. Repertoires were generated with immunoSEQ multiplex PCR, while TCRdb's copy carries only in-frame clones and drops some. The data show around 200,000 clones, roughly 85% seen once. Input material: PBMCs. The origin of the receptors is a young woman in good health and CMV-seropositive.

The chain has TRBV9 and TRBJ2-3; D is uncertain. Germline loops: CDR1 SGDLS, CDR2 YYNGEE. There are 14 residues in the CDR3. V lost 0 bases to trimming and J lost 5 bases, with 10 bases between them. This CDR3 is CASSVATSGDTQYF. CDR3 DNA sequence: TGTGCCAGCAGCGTAGCTACGAGTGGAGATACGCAGTATTTT.

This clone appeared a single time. CDR3 sequence reads: CASSQVAGMDYGYTF. CDR3 in DNA: TGTGCCAGCAGCCAAGTAGCAGGGATGGACTATGGCTACACCTTC. The chain couples TRBV4-2 to TRBJ1-2; possible D gene TRBD1, 5 bases. The V end lost 1 base, the J end lost 3 bases, and 12 bases lay between the germline ends. The CDR3 length is 15 residues. Germline CDR1 LGHNA, CDR2 YNFKEQ.

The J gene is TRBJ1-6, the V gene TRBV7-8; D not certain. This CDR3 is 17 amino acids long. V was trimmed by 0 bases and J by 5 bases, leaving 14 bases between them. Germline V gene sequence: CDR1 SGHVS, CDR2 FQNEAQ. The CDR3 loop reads CASSLASVGQNNSPLHF. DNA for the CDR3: TGTGCCAGCAGCTTAGCGTCTGTGGGCCAGAATAATTCACCCCTCCACTTT.

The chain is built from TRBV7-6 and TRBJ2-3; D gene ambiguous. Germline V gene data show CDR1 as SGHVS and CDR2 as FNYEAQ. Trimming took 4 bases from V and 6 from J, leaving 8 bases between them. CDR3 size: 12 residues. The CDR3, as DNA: TGTGCCAGCAGCTCCGGAGAGGATACGCAGTATTTT. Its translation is CASSSGEDTQYF.

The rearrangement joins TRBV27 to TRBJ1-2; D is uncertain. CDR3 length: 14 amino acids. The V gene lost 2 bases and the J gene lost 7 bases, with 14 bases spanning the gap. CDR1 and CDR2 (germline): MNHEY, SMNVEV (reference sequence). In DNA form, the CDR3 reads TGTGCCAGCAGTTTAGTTGCGCCGAGGTGTGGCTACACCTTC. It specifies CASSLVAPRCGYTF.

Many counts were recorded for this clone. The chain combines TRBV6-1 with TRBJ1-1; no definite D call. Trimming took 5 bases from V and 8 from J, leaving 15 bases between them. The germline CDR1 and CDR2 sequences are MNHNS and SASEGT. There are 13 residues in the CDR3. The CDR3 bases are TGTGCCAGCAGTCCTGACCCGGGGAGAGAAGCTTTCTTT. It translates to CASSPDPGREAFF.

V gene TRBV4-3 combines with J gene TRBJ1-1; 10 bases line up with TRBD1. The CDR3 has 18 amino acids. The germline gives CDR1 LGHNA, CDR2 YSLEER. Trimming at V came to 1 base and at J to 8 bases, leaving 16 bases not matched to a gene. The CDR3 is CASSQVRGGTGANSEAFF. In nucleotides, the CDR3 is TGCGCCAGCAGCCAAGTGCGGGGGGGGACAGGGGCTAATTCGGAAGCTTTCTTT.

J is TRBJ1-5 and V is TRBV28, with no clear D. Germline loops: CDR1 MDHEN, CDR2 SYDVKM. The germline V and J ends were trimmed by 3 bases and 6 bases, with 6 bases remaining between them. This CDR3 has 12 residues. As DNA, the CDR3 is TGTGCCAGCAGTTTGAGGCCTCAGCCCCAGCATTTT. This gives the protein CASSLRPQPQHF.

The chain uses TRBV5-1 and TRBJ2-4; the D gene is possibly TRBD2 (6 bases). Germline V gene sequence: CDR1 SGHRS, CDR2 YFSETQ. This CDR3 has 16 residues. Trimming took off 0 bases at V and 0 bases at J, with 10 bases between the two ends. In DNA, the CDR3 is TGCGCCAGCAGCTTGGCCCGGGGGATAGCCAAAAACATTCAGTACTTC. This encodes CASSLARGIAKNIQYF.

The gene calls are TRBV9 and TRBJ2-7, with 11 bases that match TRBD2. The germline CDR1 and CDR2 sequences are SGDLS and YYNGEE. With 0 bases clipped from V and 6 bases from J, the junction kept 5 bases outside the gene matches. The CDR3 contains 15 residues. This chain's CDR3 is CASSVGSGGAGEQYF. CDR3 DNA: TGTGCCAGCAGCGTAGGTAGCGGGGGGGCCGGCGAGCAGTACTTC.

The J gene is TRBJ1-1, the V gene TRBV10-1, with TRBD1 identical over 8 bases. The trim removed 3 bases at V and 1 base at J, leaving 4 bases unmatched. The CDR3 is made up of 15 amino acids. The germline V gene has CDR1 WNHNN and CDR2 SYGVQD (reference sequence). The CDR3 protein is CASSDTGTGNTEAFF. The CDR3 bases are TGCGCCAGCAGTGACACCGGGACAGGGAACACTGAAGCTTTCTTT.

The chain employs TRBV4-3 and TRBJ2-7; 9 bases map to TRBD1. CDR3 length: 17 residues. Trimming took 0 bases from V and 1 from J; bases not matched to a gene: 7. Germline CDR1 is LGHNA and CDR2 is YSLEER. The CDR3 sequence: CASSQDKSGTGSYEQYF. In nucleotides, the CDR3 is TGCGCCAGCAGCCAAGATAAATCTGGGACAGGGTCCTACGAGCAGTACTTC.

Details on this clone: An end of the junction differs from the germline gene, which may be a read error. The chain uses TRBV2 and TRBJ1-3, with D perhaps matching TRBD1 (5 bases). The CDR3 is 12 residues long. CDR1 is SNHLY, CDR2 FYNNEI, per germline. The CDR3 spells CASLEPSGLPQF. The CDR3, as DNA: TGTGCCAGCTTGGAACCGTCAGGGCTCCCGCAATTT.